This T cell receptor beta chain was sequenced during a study of shared clonotypes between healthy human individuals. Germline V lookup: CDR1 GTSNPN, CDR2 SVGIG (reference sequence). CDR3 length equals 15 residues. Across several immunoSEQ plates, the genomic DNA of each subset was split evenly. TCRdb's table, derived via immunoSEQ multiplex PCR, lists solely in-frame clones and lacks some. Among some 1.5 million clones, 95% to 99% were seen once, and the ten largest hold about 0.4%. In the case of this clone: Its antigen remains unknown. One end of the junction fails to match germline, which may point to a read error.

Findings and caveats of the study: It was the non-shared clonotypes that had lower generation probabilities than clonotypes shared by all four donors.

Material: naive CD4+ T cells sorted from blood. The subset is: CD45RA+ positively selected. The chain uses TRBV30 and TRBJ2-7; TRBD2 matches at 8 bases. This TCR derives from a man aged 30 to 39 in good health. Here the CDR3 DNA reads TGTGCCAGGAGGGTCCAGCGGGAGCAAACCTACGAGCAGTACTTC. The encoded protein is CARRVQREQTYEQYF.